The clone carrying this TCR beta chain was seen only once. CDR3 length equals 16 residues. In germline, CDR1 is SNHLY, CDR2 FYNNEI. V dropped 6 bases and J dropped 4; count of bases not matched to a gene: 12. Libraries were prepared by immunoSEQ multiplex PCR; TCRdb keeps only in-frame clonotypes and omits some of them. This table holds approximately 240,000 clones, more than 75% found once. This sample stems from a study of blood T cell repertoires in COVID-19. Study information: T cells, B-cell-depleted T cells, or PBMCs supplied cDNA or gDNA.

The gene calls are TRBV2 and TRBJ2-5, with 9 bases identical to TRBD1. The sequence was obtained from a man in his fifties or sixties who had recovered from COVID-19. The sequencing input was peripheral blood. The CDR3 sequence is CASRADRGRLRETQYF. The CDR3 DNA follows: TGTGCCAGCAGAGCCGACAGGGGGAGGCTTCGAGAGACCCAGTACTTC.